The 30 T cell receptor beta chains presented below share a single source sample, sequenced in a study of T cell responses to AZD1222 COVID-19 vaccine. Only in-frame clones appear in the TCRdb table, and some are missing; sequencing was by immunoSEQ multiplex PCR. The sample comprises about 200,000 clones, about 95% of which are singletons, and approximately 1.5% rests with the top ten. Sequenced here: peripheral blood, sampled 28 days after the second dose of the MenACWY control vaccine. Source of these receptors: an adult who received the MenACWY meningococcal vaccine as a control.

The chain couples TRBV12-3 or TRBV12-4 to TRBJ1-2, with a possible D match to TRBD1 (5 bases). With 4 bases removed from V and 3 bases from J, the gap between germline ends came to 9 bases. The CDR3 extends over 13 amino acids. The CDR3: CASSSGRYYGYTF. The CDR3 DNA is TGTGCCAGCAGTTCGGGACGTTACTATGGCTACACCTTC.

Only one count was recorded for this clone. The genes are TRBV7-2 and TRBJ1-2; D remains unclear. The length of the CDR3 is 15 residues. From germline, CDR1 is SGHTA and CDR2 FQGNSA. V was cut by 0 bases and J by 5 bases, with 13 bases left in between. The DNA of the CDR3 is TGTGCCAGCAGCTTAGCGGACGGGCCAAGTTATGGCTACACCTTC. It specifies CASSLADGPSYGYTF.

V usage is TRBV6-6 and J usage is TRBJ2-3, with TRBD2 identical over 13 bases. The CDR3 covers 18 residues. Germline lookup yields CDR1 MNHNY and CDR2 SVGAGI (reference sequence). The ends lost 6 bases at V and 5 bases at J; junction bases unmatched: 14. CDR3 in amino acids: CASSRTSGRAGILDTQYF. In DNA, the CDR3 is TGTGCCAGCAGCCGAACTAGCGGGAGGGCCGGTATCCTAGATACGCAGTATTTT.

The chain recombines TRBV25-1 with TRBJ1-6; D is unresolved. Trimming shortened V by 1 base and J by 7 bases, and 8 bases separated the two germline ends. CDR3 length: 14 amino acids. Germline V gives CDR1 MGHDK, CDR2 SYGVNS. The CDR3 loop reads CASSESPGNSPLHF. DNA for the CDR3: TGTGCCAGCAGTGAATCTCCGGGGAATTCACCCCTCCACTTT.

The rearrangement joins TRBV4-3 to TRBJ2-7; 8 bases match TRBD1. The CDR3 contains 15 residues. J was trimmed by 3 bases and V by 0 bases; bases with no gene match: 4. Germline loops: CDR1 LGHNA, CDR2 YSLEER. The CDR3 DNA reads as TGCGCCAGCAGCCAAGAAGGACAGGGATTCTACGAGCAGTACTTC. As protein: CASSQEGQGFYEQYF.

The rearrangement uses TRBV6-2 or TRBV6-3 and TRBJ2-5; D not certain. CDR3 size: 11 residues. Germline-derived CDR1 and CDR2 are MNHEY and SVGEGT. The V and J ends lost 5 bases and 5 bases respectively, with 6 bases between them. The CDR3 protein is CASSSLETQYF. The CDR3 nucleotides read TGTGCCAGCAGTAGCCTGGAGACCCAGTACTTC.

The CDR3 nucleotides read TGTGCCAGCAGCCAGCTAGCGGGAGTCTCCTACGAGCAGTACTTC. This translates into CASSQLAGVSYEQYF. The rearrangement uses TRBV3-1 (or the pseudogene TRBV3-2) and TRBJ2-7; TRBD2 agrees at 10 bases. The V and J ends lost 3 bases and 0 bases, in that order; junction bases with no gene match: 2. The CDR3 length is 15 residues. Germline CDR1 LGHDT, CDR2 YNNKEL (reference sequence).

The rearrangement links TRBV6-1 to TRBJ1-2; D is possibly TRBD1 (5 bases). The germline CDR1 and CDR2 sequences are MNHNS and SASEGT. The CDR3 has 13 amino acids. V lost 2 bases and J 5 bases, leaving 9 bases between the germline ends. The CDR3 sequence: CASSESPGYGYTF. In DNA form, the CDR3 reads TGTGCCAGCAGTGAATCCCCAGGGTATGGCTACACCTTC.

This clone has just one count. V gene TRBV20-1 combines with J gene TRBJ2-1; TRBD1 or TRBD2 may be the D gene (6 bases each). The V gene lost 7 bases and the J gene lost 8 bases, with 12 bases spanning the gap. The CDR3 is 11 amino acids. CDR1 DFQATT and CDR2 SNEGSKA come from the germline V gene (reference sequence). CDR3 in amino acids: CSVNGGHEQFF. The CDR3 nucleotides read TGCAGTGTAAACGGGGGCCATGAGCAGTTCTTC.

This clone has only one observation. V gene TRBV19 combines with J gene TRBJ2-3, with TRBD2 matching over 9 bases. Germline CDR1 LNHDA, CDR2 SQIVND (reference sequence). This CDR3 comprises 17 residues. V was clipped by 1 base and J by 4 bases; unmatched bases: 9. This chain's CDR3 is CASSIGVSGRVADTQYF. CDR3 DNA: TGTGCCAGTAGTATAGGGGTTAGCGGGAGAGTAGCAGATACGCAGTATTTT.

V gene TRBV11-2 combines with J gene TRBJ1-6; 7 nucleotides line up with TRBD1. From germline, CDR1 is SGHAT and CDR2 FQNNGV. J was trimmed by 8 bases and V by 5 bases; bases with no gene match: 9. The CDR3 spans 15 residues. Here the CDR3 reads CASSPQGGGDSPLHF. CDR3 sequence (DNA): TGTGCCAGCAGCCCGCAGGGGGGGGGTGATTCACCCCTCCACTTT.

The chain is built from TRBV6-5 and TRBJ2-1; 9 bases match TRBD2. J was trimmed by 4 bases and V by 4 bases; bases with no gene match: 8. The CDR3 loop spans 16 amino acids. The germline CDR1 and CDR2 sequences are MNHEY and SVGAGI. The CDR3 region is CASSWAGGAIYNEQFF. In DNA, the CDR3 is TGTGCCAGCAGTTGGGCGGGAGGGGCGATTTACAATGAGCAGTTCTTC.

CDR3 in DNA: TGTGCCATCAAGCCTCCGGGACAGGGATACGGAAACACCATATATTTT. Translated: CAIKPPGQGYGNTIYF. The rearrangement joins TRBV10-3 to TRBJ1-3, with 9 bases aligning to TRBD1. Germline V CDR1 and CDR2: ENHRY, SYGVKD. The CDR3 runs to 16 residues. The V segment lost 7 bases and the J segment 4 bases; nucleotides outside the gene matches: 11.

The rearrangement uses TRBV15 and TRBJ2-1, with D possibly matching TRBD1 (6 bases). The V gene's germline CDR1 is LNHNV and CDR2 YYDKDF (reference sequence). V lost 3 bases to trimming and J lost 2 bases, with 11 bases between them. The length of the CDR3 is 15 residues. The CDR3 sequence is CATSSDPGAYNEQFF. DNA of the CDR3: TGTGCCACCAGCAGCGATCCAGGGGCCTACAATGAGCAGTTCTTC. Drawing the rest from reference TRBV15 and TRBJ2-1, the complete variable domain is DAMVIQNPRYQVTQFGKPVTLSCSQTLNHNVMYWYQQKSSQAPKLLFHYYDKDFNNEADTPDNFQSRRPNTSFCFLDIRSPGLGDTAMYLCATSSDPGAYNEQFFGPGTRLTVL.

The chain combines TRBV19 with TRBJ1-5; D remains ambiguous. The CDR3 totals 14 residues. Germline V CDR1 and CDR2: LNHDA, SQIVND (reference sequence). Trimming left V 3 bases short and J 4 bases short, with 10 bases between. The DNA of the CDR3 is TGTGCCAGTAGTATGGTCAGTCAAAATCAGCCCCAGCATTTT. Translating gives CASSMVSQNQPQHF.

CDR3 bases: TGCGCCAGCAGCGTCACAGGGGGTACCTCCTACGAGCAGTACTTC. Protein product: CASSVTGGTSYEQYF. This sequence joins TRBV5-1 and TRBJ2-7; 8 bases agree with TRBD1. This CDR3 is built from 15 residues. CDR1 SGHRS and CDR2 YFSETQ come from the germline V gene. The J segment lost 0 bases and the V segment lost 4 bases, leaving 6 bases of the junction unmatched.

The chain uses TRBV28 and TRBJ1-6, with D unclear. The V and J ends lost 6 bases and 13 bases respectively, with 16 bases between them. The CDR3 spans 13 residues. Germline CDR1 is MDHEN and CDR2 is SYDVKM. CDR3 nucleotide sequence: TGTGCCAGCAGCGACCCGGATAGTCTTCCCCTCCACTTT. Translation gives CASSDPDSLPLHF.

Here the CDR3 reads CASSLAARSSYNSPLHF. DNA of the CDR3: TGTGCCAGCAGCTTAGCTGCCAGAAGCTCCTATAATTCACCCCTCCACTTT. The chain links TRBV7-2 to TRBJ1-6; D is unresolved. CDR3 size: 17 residues. V dropped 0 bases and J dropped 0 bases, with 9 bases sitting between them. Per germline, CDR1 SGHTA and CDR2 FQGNSA. Combining the CDR3 with reference TRBV7-2 and TRBJ1-6 gives the whole variable domain GAGVSQSPSNKVTEKGKDVELRCDPISGHTALYWYRQSLGQGLEFLIYFQGNSAPDKSGLPSDRFSAERTGGSVSTLTIQRTQQEDSAVYLCASSLAARSSYNSPLHFGNGTRLTVT.

This clone was detected once. V usage is TRBV5-1 and J usage is TRBJ2-1, with 8 bases matching TRBD2. Germline lookup yields CDR1 SGHRS and CDR2 YFSETQ. The CDR3 is 16 residues long. V shed 0 bases, J shed 8 bases, and the junction held 10 bases outside the gene matches. CDR3 amino acids: CASSLARVGAGDEQFF. The CDR3 nucleotides are TGCGCCAGCAGCTTGGCGCGGGTGGGAGCGGGAGATGAGCAGTTCTTC.

V usage is TRBV2 and J usage is TRBJ1-5, with TRBD1 as a possible D gene (5 bases). The V gene's germline CDR1 is SNHLY and CDR2 FYNNEI. The CDR3 is 15 amino acids. The V gene lost 2 bases and the J gene lost 3 bases, with 11 bases spanning the gap. The DNA of the CDR3 is TGTGCCAGCAGTGAATTCTCGGACACCAATCAGCCCCAGCATTTT. Protein: CASSEFSDTNQPQHF. Combining the CDR3 with reference TRBV2 and TRBJ1-5 gives the whole variable domain EPEVTQTPSHQVTQMGQEVILRCVPISNHLYFYWYRQILGQKVEFLVSFYNNEISEKSEIFDDQFSVERPDGSNFTLKIRSTKLEDSAMYFCASSEFSDTNQPQHFGDGTRLSIL.

The V call is TRBV30, the J call TRBJ2-1; 7 bases are shared with TRBD1. Germline V gene sequence: CDR1 GTSNPN, CDR2 SVGIG (reference sequence). V lost 0 bases and J lost 3; bases outside the gene matches: 5. CDR3 length: 15 residues. CDR3 sequence (DNA): TGTGCCTGGAGTGTACGGCAGGGGGTCTACAATGAGCAGTTCTTC. It specifies CAWSVRQGVYNEQFF.

CDR3 bases: TGTGCCACCAGCGCCACAGGGGGCTTAAACACTGAAGCTTTCTTT. Encoded protein: CATSATGGLNTEAFF. The V and J genes are TRBV15 and TRBJ1-1; 9 bases align to TRBD1. This CDR3 is built from 15 residues. Per the germline V gene, CDR1 is LNHNV and CDR2 is YYDKDF (reference sequence). After removal of 5 bases from V and 2 bases from J, the junction contained 6 bases not matched to a gene.

The chain uses TRBV10-3 and TRBJ2-7; no definite D call. This CDR3 is built from 15 residues. Trimming removed 8 bases from V and 4 bases from J, with 21 bases in between. Looked up from germline, CDR1 is ENHRY and CDR2 is SYGVKD. CDR3 sequence: CAILFDRILGYEQYF. CDR3 nucleotides: TGTGCCATCTTATTTGACCGTATTTTGGGGTACGAGCAGTACTTC.

This chain links TRBV18 with TRBJ1-5; no clear D. The CDR3 sequence is 14 residues long. Germline V gene data show CDR1 as KGHSH and CDR2 as LQKENI. V was pared by 3 bases and J by 0 bases, with 6 bases between. The CDR3 sequence is CASSPESSNQPQHF. The DNA of the CDR3 is TGTGCCAGCTCACCGGAGAGTAGCAATCAGCCCCAGCATTTT.

The chain recombines TRBV24-1 with TRBJ2-3, with TRBD2 identical over 12 bases. Trimming at V came to 10 bases and at J to 6 bases, leaving 7 bases not matched to a gene. The CDR3 has 14 residues. Germline assignment: CDR1 KGHDR and CDR2 SFDVKD. The CDR3 loop is CATASGGGLDTQYF. The DNA of the CDR3 is TGTGCCACTGCTAGCGGGGGGGGTTTGGATACGCAGTATTTT.

The rearrangement joins TRBV6-5 to TRBJ2-7; 12 bases line up with TRBD1. The CDR3 totals 14 residues. Germline lookup yields CDR1 MNHEY and CDR2 SVGAGI. V lost 5 bases, J lost 13 bases, and 12 bases stayed unmatched. The chain's CDR3 is CASSTGQGALGVYF. The CDR3 region has the DNA TGTGCCAGCAGTACGGGACAGGGGGCGCTTGGGGTCTACTTC.

Only a few counts were recorded for this clone. This chain joins TRBV20-1 and TRBJ2-5; D is perhaps TRBD2 (5 bases). Germline CDR1 DFQATT, CDR2 SNEGSKA (reference sequence). V was cut by 3 bases and J by 2 bases, with 16 bases left in between. This CDR3 spans 15 amino acids. The CDR3 sequence is CSASRFPGLQETQYF. The CDR3, as DNA: TGCAGTGCTAGTAGGTTCCCAGGACTTCAAGAGACCCAGTACTTC.

This CDR3 reads CASGDRGLYNEQFF. The CDR3 DNA is TGTGCCAGCGGGGACAGGGGCCTATACAATGAGCAGTTCTTC. This chain connects TRBV6-6 to TRBJ2-1; TRBD1 matches at 10 bases. This CDR3 is built from 14 residues. Germline CDR1 MNHNY, CDR2 SVGAGI (reference sequence). V dropped 8 bases and J dropped 4; count of bases not matched to a gene: 5.

This rearrangement joins TRBV27 to TRBJ2-7; 8 bases are a match to TRBD1. Germline CDR1 MNHEY, CDR2 SMNVEV (reference sequence). This CDR3 is 15 amino acids long. Trimming cost V 3 bases and J 3 bases; bases outside gene matches: 7. In DNA form, the CDR3 reads TGTGCCAGCAGTTTCATCGGGACAGGTCTCTACGAGCAGTACTTC. Its protein product is CASSFIGTGLYEQYF.

J is TRBJ2-7 and V is TRBV7-3, with D uncertain. The germline gives CDR1 SGHTA, CDR2 FQGTGA. V gave up 5 bases and J gave up 6 bases, with 14 bases separating them. The CDR3 length is 13 residues. CDR3 region: CASSLRRRFEQYF. DNA of the CDR3: TGTGCCAGCAGCCTCCGTCGGCGATTCGAGCAGTACTTC. The whole variable domain, filled in from reference TRBV7-3 and TRBJ2-7, reads GAGVSQTPSNKVTEKGKYVELRCDPISGHTALYWYRQSLGQGPEFLIYFQGTGAADDSGLPNDRFFAVRPEGSVSTLKIQRTERGDSAVYLCASSLRRRFEQYFGPGTRLTVT.